A single sample gave rise to the 10 T cell receptor beta chains below, sequenced in a study of control samples from healthy donors and cancer patients. Produced via immunoSEQ multiplex PCR; TCRdb's table is partial and in-frame only. The profile shows about 110,000 clones, more than 85% of them singletons. Sequencing was performed on blood. All receptors come from a woman aged 45-59 years in good health.

V and J are TRBV27 and TRBJ1-1; D is perhaps TRBD1 (5 bases). Germline V lookup: CDR1 MNHEY, CDR2 SMNVEV (reference sequence). V dropped 3 bases and J dropped 2 bases, with 7 bases sitting between them. This CDR3 spans 13 amino acids. CDR3 residues: CASSLQGNTEAFF. The CDR3 nucleotides are TGTGCCAGCAGTTTGCAGGGAAACACTGAAGCTTTCTTT.

The chain uses TRBV7-6 and TRBJ1-1, with D hard to call. Trimming removed 11 bases at V and 5 bases at J, with 6 bases between. The CDR3 consists of 9 residues. Germline V gives CDR1 SGHVS, CDR2 FNYEAQ. CDR3 DNA: TGTGCCCACGTAACTGAAGCTTTCTTT. It encodes CAHVTEAFF.

This chain uses TRBV11-2 with TRBJ1-1; 7 bases fit TRBD1. Trimming at V came to 9 bases and at J to 4 bases, leaving 8 bases not matched to a gene. Germline values: CDR1 SGHAT, CDR2 FQNNGV. This CDR3 has 13 residues. CDR3 bases: TGTGCCAGGGCACTATCAGGGGGCACTGAAGCTTTCTTT. It encodes CARALSGGTEAFF.

The CDR3 spells CASSTPVRNTEAFF. CDR3 nucleotide sequence: TGTGCCAGTAGTACCCCCGTAAGGAACACTGAAGCTTTCTTT. The chain links TRBV19 to TRBJ1-1; D ambiguous. Germline loops: CDR1 LNHDA, CDR2 SQIVND (reference sequence). Trimming left V 4 bases short and J 1 base short, with 10 bases between. This CDR3 region has 14 residues.

This clone turned up a few times. The chain couples TRBV18 to TRBJ2-1; 11 bases are a match to TRBD2. Germline V gene lookup returns CDR1 KGHSH and CDR2 LQKENI. The trim removed 3 bases at V and 5 bases at J, leaving 9 bases unmatched. CDR3 length: 17 residues. The CDR3 loop reads CASSPPSGTSGNNEQFF. CDR3 sequence (DNA): TGTGCCAGCTCACCCCCTTCGGGGACTAGCGGAAACAATGAGCAGTTCTTC.

The chain recombines TRBV15 with TRBJ2-3; D possibly corresponds to TRBD2 (6 bases). This CDR3 region has 17 residues. Trimming stripped 0 bases from V and 0 bases from J, with 13 bases between. Germline CDR1 is LNHNV and CDR2 is YYDKDF (reference sequence). The CDR3 here is CATSRDWSSASTDTQYF. Written as DNA, the CDR3 is TGTGCCACCAGCAGAGATTGGTCTAGCGCGAGCACAGATACGCAGTATTTT.

Of note for this clone: At one end the junction does not follow the germline gene, possibly because of a read error. This chain uses TRBV3-1 (or the pseudogene TRBV3-2) with TRBJ2-2, with a tentative D call TRBD1 (7 bases). This CDR3 has 14 amino acids. The germline CDR1 and CDR2 sequences are LGHDT and YNNKEL (reference sequence). This CDR3 reads CASSQGGGGGQLFF. The CDR3 nucleotides are TGTGCCAGCAGCCAAGGAGGAGGGGGCGGGCAGCTGTTTTTT.

Concerning this clone: A read error may produce the germline difference seen at one junction end. The chain employs TRBV7-9 and TRBJ2-3; D gene unclear. Germline CDR1 reads SEHNR; CDR2 reads FQNEAQ (reference sequence). This CDR3 comprises 8 residues. The CDR3 DNA reads TGTGCCAGCAGTCAGACCGGTTTT. Its translation: CASSQTGF.

The genes are TRBV4-3 and TRBJ1-5; 7 nucleotides agree with TRBD1. The germline V gene has CDR1 LGHNA and CDR2 YSLEER. The ends lost 0 bases at V and 6 bases at J; junction bases unmatched: 8. The length of the CDR3 is 16 residues. DNA of the CDR3: TGCGCCAGCAGCCAAGATCGGGACAGCTGGGCTCAGCCCCAGCATTTT. It encodes CASSQDRDSWAQPQHF.

The gene calls are TRBV14 and TRBJ2-3; 7 bases are a match to TRBD2. From germline, CDR1 is SGHDN and CDR2 FVKESK. CDR3 length equals 17 residues. Trimming at V came to 2 bases and at J to 1 base, leaving 9 bases not matched to a gene. The DNA for the CDR3 is TGTGCCAGCAGCCAAACCAACGGGGGGTACCGCACAGATACGCAGTATTTT. Amino acid sequence: CASSQTNGGYRTDTQYF.